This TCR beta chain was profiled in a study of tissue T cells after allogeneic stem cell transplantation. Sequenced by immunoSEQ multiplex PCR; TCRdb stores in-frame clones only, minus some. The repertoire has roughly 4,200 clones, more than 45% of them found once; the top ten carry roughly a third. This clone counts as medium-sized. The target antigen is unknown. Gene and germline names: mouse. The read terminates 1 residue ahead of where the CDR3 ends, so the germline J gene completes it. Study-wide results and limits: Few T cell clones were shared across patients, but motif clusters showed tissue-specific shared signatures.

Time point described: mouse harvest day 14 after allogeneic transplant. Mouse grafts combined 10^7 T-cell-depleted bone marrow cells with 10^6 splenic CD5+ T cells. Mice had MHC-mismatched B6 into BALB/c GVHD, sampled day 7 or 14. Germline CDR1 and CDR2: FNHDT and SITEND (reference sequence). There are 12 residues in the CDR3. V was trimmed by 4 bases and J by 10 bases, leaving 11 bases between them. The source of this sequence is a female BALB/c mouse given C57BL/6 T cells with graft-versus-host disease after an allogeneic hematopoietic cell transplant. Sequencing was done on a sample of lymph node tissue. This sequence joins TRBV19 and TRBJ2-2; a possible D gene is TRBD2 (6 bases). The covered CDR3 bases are TGTGCCAGCAGTCGGGGGGTCCCGCAGCTCTAC. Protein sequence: CASSRGVPQLY. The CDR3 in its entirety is CASSRGVPQLYF.